These 16 T cell receptor beta chains share one sample of origin, sequenced in a study of cytomegalovirus exposure and HLA in healthy donors. Primers included in the PCR were 60 Vbeta and 13 Jbeta primers. Data came from immunoSEQ multiplex PCR; TCRdb stores just in-frame clones and leaves some out. The sample records 120,000 to 150,000 clones, roughly 80% being singletons. Sequenced material: PBMCs. These receptor sequences come from a male donor in good health and CMV-seronegative.

The chain links TRBV5-6 to TRBJ2-7, with D perhaps TRBD1 (6 bases). The CDR3 totals 15 residues. V dropped 2 bases and J dropped 4 bases, with 16 bases sitting between them. Germline CDR1 is SGHDT and CDR2 is YYEEEE. The CDR3 sequence: CASSFGLDSLYEQYF. The CDR3 region has the DNA TGTGCCAGCAGCTTCGGCCTGGACAGTTTATACGAGCAGTACTTC.

Here the CDR3 reads CASSSRPQLREQYF. The CDR3 DNA reads as TGTGCCAGCAGTTCACGACCCCAGCTGAGGGAGCAGTACTTC. The chain is built from TRBV6-5 and TRBJ2-7, with D unresolved. CDR1 and CDR2 (germline): MNHEY, SVGAGI. The CDR3 consists of 14 residues. V was pared by 4 bases and J by 7 bases, with 17 bases between.

The chain couples TRBV11-2 to TRBJ2-7, with a tentative D call TRBD1 (6 bases). Trimming removed 5 bases from V and 0 bases from J, with 11 bases in between. From germline, CDR1 is SGHAT and CDR2 FQNNGV. The CDR3 runs to 14 residues. CDR3 sequence: CASSLRGPSYEQYF. In nucleotides, the CDR3 is TGTGCCAGCAGCCTCAGGGGACCCTCCTACGAGCAGTACTTC.

The genes are TRBV5-8 and TRBJ1-3, with D unclear. Germline V gene lookup returns CDR1 SGHTS and CDR2 YDEGEE. The CDR3 is 14 residues long. V was trimmed by 2 bases and J by 5 bases, leaving 11 bases between them. CDR3: CASSFSRIRNTIYF. CDR3 DNA: TGTGCCAGCAGCTTCTCCAGAATTCGAAACACCATATATTTT.

V is TRBV5-8 and J is TRBJ1-6, with D tentatively TRBD1 (5 bases). This CDR3 has 13 residues. Germline lookup yields CDR1 SGHTS and CDR2 YDEGEE. V was clipped by 4 bases and J by 7 bases, with 9 bases between them. For the CDR3, the DNA is TGTGCCAGCAGCCAAAACAGGAATTCACCCCTCCACTTT. Protein: CASSQNRNSPLHF.

The chain uses TRBV5-1 and TRBJ2-3; a possible D gene is TRBD1 (6 bases). This CDR3 region has 14 residues. Germline lookup yields CDR1 SGHRS and CDR2 YFSETQ. The V gene lost 2 bases and the J gene lost 2 bases, with 9 bases spanning the gap. This CDR3 reads CASSLWTATDTQYF. DNA for the CDR3: TGCGCCAGCAGCTTATGGACAGCCACAGATACGCAGTATTTT.

The J gene is TRBJ1-2, the V gene TRBV6-6, with D maybe TRBD1 (5 bases). Germline values: CDR1 MNHNY, CDR2 SVGAGI (reference sequence). This CDR3 spans 12 amino acids. V lost 2 bases and J lost 8, with 9 bases in between. In nucleotides, the CDR3 is TGTGCCAGCAGTTACAAAGGGGCCGGCTACACCTTC. Amino acid sequence: CASSYKGAGYTF.

This chain links TRBV4-1 with TRBJ2-5, with 10 bases aligning to TRBD1. The DNA end favors TRBJ2-7, so the J call may be wrong. This CDR3 comprises 15 residues. CDR1 and CDR2 (germline): MGHRA, YSYEKL. In DNA form, the CDR3 reads TGCGCCAGCAGCCAAGAGGGACAGGGGAGGTACGAGCAGTACTTC. This sequence encodes CASSQEGQGRYEQYF.

The count of this clone is one. The chain joins TRBV7-2 to TRBJ1-2, with D perhaps matching TRBD1 (5 bases). Trimming removed 5 bases from V and 5 bases from J, with 12 bases in between. Germline lookup yields CDR1 SGHTA and CDR2 FQGNSA. The CDR3 loop spans 13 amino acids. CDR3 DNA sequence: TGTGCCAGCAGCCAGGGATCTCCATATGGCTACACCTTC. Its translation: CASSQGSPYGYTF.

This chain links TRBV7-2 with TRBJ2-1; TRBD1 agrees at 11 bases. This CDR3 spans 15 amino acids. Germline trimming cut 1 base from V and 7 bases from J; bases unmatched to any gene: 3. Germline V gene data show CDR1 as SGHTA and CDR2 as FQGNSA. CDR3 sequence: CASSLVGTGGNEQFF. The CDR3 nucleotides read TGTGCCAGCAGCTTAGTCGGGACAGGGGGGAATGAGCAGTTCTTC.

This sequence joins TRBV5-1 and TRBJ2-1, with D possibly TRBD1 on 5 matching bases. CDR3 length equals 12 residues. CDR1 SGHRS and CDR2 YFSETQ come from the germline V gene. V lost 2 bases to trimming and J lost 10 bases, with 10 bases between them. CDR3 DNA sequence: TGCGCCAGCAGCTTAGTGGACACGGAGCAGTTCTTC. It translates to CASSLVDTEQFF.

The chain carries TRBV7-9 and TRBJ1-6, with TRBD1 as a possible D gene (5 bases). Germline V gene sequence: CDR1 SEHNR, CDR2 FQNEAQ (reference sequence). V lost 2 bases and J 3 bases, leaving 8 bases between the germline ends. The CDR3 length is 15 residues. CDR3 region: CASSLQGYYNSPLHF. In DNA form, the CDR3 reads TGTGCCAGCAGCTTACAGGGATACTATAATTCACCCCTCCACTTT.

DNA of the CDR3: TGTGCCAGTAGTGCTTCGGACAGGGCTGAACGACTATCCTATGGCTACACCTTC. It is translated as CASSASDRAERLSYGYTF. J is TRBJ1-2 and V is TRBV19; 8 bases agree with TRBD1. Germline loops: CDR1 LNHDA, CDR2 SQIVND (reference sequence). V dropped 5 bases and J dropped 4; count of bases not matched to a gene: 18. This CDR3 is built from 18 residues.

The rearrangement links TRBV7-2 to TRBJ1-1, with unresolved D. The CDR3 has 11 residues. Germline CDR1 is SGHTA and CDR2 is FQGNSA. V was cut by 8 bases and J by 4 bases, with 8 bases left in between. CDR3 bases: TGTGCCAGCGTAATCAGCACTGAAGCTTTCTTT. This translates into CASVISTEAFF.

V gene TRBV2 combines with J gene TRBJ2-6; no definite D call. V shed 1 base and J shed 2 bases, with 6 bases lying between them. The CDR3 has 15 amino acids. Germline lookup yields CDR1 SNHLY and CDR2 FYNNEI. The CDR3 region has the DNA TGTGCCAGCAGTGAAGTCTCCCCTGGGGCCAACGTCCTGACTTTC. It specifies CASSEVSPGANVLTF. Using reference TRBV2 and TRBJ2-6 for the parts outside the CDR3, the full variable domain is EPEVTQTPSHQVTQMGQEVILRCVPISNHLYFYWYRQILGQKVEFLVSFYNNEISEKSEIFDDQFSVERPDGSNFTLKIRSTKLEDSAMYFCASSEVSPGANVLTFGAGSRLTVL.

V gene TRBV9 combines with J gene TRBJ2-2; 10 nucleotides agree with TRBD1. The CDR3 spans 18 residues. V lost 1 base and J lost 6; bases outside the gene matches: 12. CDR1 and CDR2 (germline): SGDLS, YYNGEE. As DNA, the CDR3 is TGTGCCAGCAGCGTAACCTCGTCCGGGACAGGGGTCCCCGGGGAGCTGTTTTTT. Its protein is CASSVTSSGTGVPGELFF.